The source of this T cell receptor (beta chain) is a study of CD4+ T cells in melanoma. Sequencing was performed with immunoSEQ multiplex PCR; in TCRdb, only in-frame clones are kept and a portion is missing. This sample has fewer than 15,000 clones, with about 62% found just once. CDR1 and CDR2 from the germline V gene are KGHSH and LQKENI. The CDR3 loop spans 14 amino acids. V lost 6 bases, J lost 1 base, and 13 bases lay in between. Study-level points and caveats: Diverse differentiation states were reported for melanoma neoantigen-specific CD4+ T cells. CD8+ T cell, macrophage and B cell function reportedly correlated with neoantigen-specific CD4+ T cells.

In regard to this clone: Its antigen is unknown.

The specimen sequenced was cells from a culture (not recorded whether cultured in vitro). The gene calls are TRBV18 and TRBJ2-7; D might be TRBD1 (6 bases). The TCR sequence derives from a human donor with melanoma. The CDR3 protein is CASSSDSRSYEQYF. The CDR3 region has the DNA TGTGCCAGCTCTTCGGACAGCAGATCCTACGAGCAGTACTTC. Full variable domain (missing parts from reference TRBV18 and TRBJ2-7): NAGVMQNPRHLVRRRGQEARLRCSPMKGHSHVYWYRQLPEEGLKFMVYLQKENIIDESGMPKERFSAEFPKEGPSILRIQQVVRGDSAAYFCASSSDSRSYEQYFGPGTRLTVT.